This T cell receptor beta chain was sequenced for a study of technical replicates of blood from several donors. CDR1 is SGHRS and CDR2 is YFSETQ in the germline V gene. Trimming removed 5 bases at V and 6 bases at J, with 10 bases between. This CDR3 is 12 amino acids long. Assay: immunoSEQ multiplex PCR; the TCRdb copy retains only in-frame clones and omits some. The table records under 90,000 clones, roughly 98% of them present only once. The rearrangement links TRBV5-1 to TRBJ2-3, with a possible D match to TRBD2 (5 bases). Material: T cells isolated from PBMCs. This receptor was obtained from a human donor in good health. CDR3 DNA: TGCGCCAGCAGAAGGGAGACGGATACGCAGTATTTT. Translated, it gives CASRRETDTQYF.